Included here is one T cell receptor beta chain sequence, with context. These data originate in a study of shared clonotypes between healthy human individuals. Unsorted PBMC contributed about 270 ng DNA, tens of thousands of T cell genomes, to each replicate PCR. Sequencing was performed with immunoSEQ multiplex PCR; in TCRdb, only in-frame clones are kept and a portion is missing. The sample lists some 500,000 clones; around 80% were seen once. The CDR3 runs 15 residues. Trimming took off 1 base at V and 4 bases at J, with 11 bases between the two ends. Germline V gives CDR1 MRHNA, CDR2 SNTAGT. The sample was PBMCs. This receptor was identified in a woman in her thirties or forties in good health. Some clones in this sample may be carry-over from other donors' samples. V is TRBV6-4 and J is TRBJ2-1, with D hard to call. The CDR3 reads CASSDLPAEYNEQFF. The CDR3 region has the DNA TGTGCCAGCAGTGACTTACCCGCAGAATACAATGAGCAGTTCTTC.